The 29 T cell receptor beta chains listed next were all sequenced from one sample in a study of regulatory T cells in long-lasting Graves disease. Arm-PCR of CDR3 regions with iRepertoire HTBI primers generated TCR beta libraries. Each CDR3 protein gets one entry after TCRdb re-called the multiplex PCR reads with MiXCR. The sample records about 540,000 distinct CDR3 sequences, approximately 13% being singletons. Time point given: newly diagnosed GD, antithyroid drugs for less than 3 months. Isolated PBMC RNA provided the starting material for the TCR library. This sample was shared with a second study, whose subject was T cells in Graves' hyperthyroidism and ophthalmopathy.

The sample was peripheral blood mononuclear cells (PBMCs), taken at new diagnosis, from a patient treated with antithyroid drugs. These receptors were obtained from a young man with Graves disease.

Many counts were recorded for this clonotype. The chain couples TRBV12-3 or TRBV12-4 to TRBJ2-7; D call uncertain. The CDR3 loop spans 13 amino acids. V lost 5 bases, J lost 3 bases, and 11 bases lay in between. Here the CDR3 reads CASSLGWVYEQYF. The DNA for the CDR3 is TGTGCCAGCAGTCTAGGATGGGTCTACGAGCAGTACTTC.

This clonotype was recorded many times. The gene calls are TRBV28 and TRBJ2-7; 10 nucleotides align to TRBD1. CDR3 length equals 13 residues. Germline V gene lookup returns CDR1 MDHEN and CDR2 SYDVKM. The V gene end was trimmed by 5 bases and the J gene end by 5 bases; junction bases not matched to a gene: 3. The CDR3 coding sequence is TGTGCCAGCAGTGGGGACAGGGGCGACGAGCAGTACTTC. This sequence encodes CASSGDRGDEQYF.

This clonotype was picked up many times. CDR3 protein: CASSVMTGINEQFF. The CDR3, as DNA: TGTGCCAGCAGTGTAATGACAGGGATTAATGAGCAGTTCTTC. The V and J genes are TRBV25-1 and TRBJ2-1; 7 bases are a match to TRBD1. V trimming: 4 bases; J trimming: 7 bases; junction bases outside the gene matches: 7. The CDR3 spans 14 residues. The V gene's germline CDR1 is MGHDK and CDR2 SYGVNS. Variable domain in full (rest from reference TRBV25-1 and TRBJ2-1): EADIYQTPRYLVIGTGKKITLECSQTMGHDKMYWYQQDPGMELHLIHYSYGVNSTEKGDLSSESTVSRIRTEHFPLTLESARPSHTSQYLCASSVMTGINEQFFGPGTRLTVL.

The sample holds many counts of this clonotype. The J gene is TRBJ1-2, the V gene TRBV2, with 10 bases that match TRBD1. V trimming: 8 bases; J trimming: 4 bases; junction bases outside the gene matches: 7. CDR1 and CDR2 (germline): SNHLY, FYNNEI. The CDR3 has 14 residues. The CDR3 sequence: CASAPGTGVYGYTF. DNA of the CDR3: TGTGCCAGCGCTCCCGGGACAGGGGTCTATGGCTACACCTTC.

This clonotype was counted at least ten times. The gene calls are TRBV20-1 and TRBJ2-5; 7 bases fit TRBD2. The CDR3 extends over 15 amino acids. Germline CDR1 reads DFQATT; CDR2 reads SNEGSKA (reference sequence). Germline trimming cut 6 bases from V and 2 bases from J; bases unmatched to any gene: 12. CDR3 amino acids: CSAIERSSGQETQYF. The CDR3 bases are TGCAGTGCAATAGAGCGATCTAGCGGACAAGAGACCCAGTACTTC.

In this sample, this clonotype turned up many times. V and J are TRBV7-9 and TRBJ2-1; no clear D gene. Per the germline V gene, CDR1 is SEHNR and CDR2 is FQNEAQ (reference sequence). This CDR3 spans 13 amino acids. The V end lost 0 bases, the J end lost 7 bases, and 7 bases lay between the germline ends. CDR3 DNA: TGTGCCAGCAGCTTAGCCGTCCGGAATGAGCAGTTCTTC. Its protein is CASSLAVRNEQFF. The complete variable domain, with remaining parts taken from reference TRBV7-9 and TRBJ2-1, reads DTGVSQNPRHKITKRGQNVTFRCDPISEHNRLYWYRQTLGQGPEFLTYFQNEAQLEKSRLLSDRFSAERPKGSFSTLEIQRTEQGDSAMYLCASSLAVRNEQFFGPGTRLTVL.

For this clonotype: A much bigger clone sits one base away, suggesting this may be a read error. J is TRBJ2-7 and V is TRBV11-3; tentative D call: TRBD2 (5 bases). This CDR3 has 14 amino acids. Trimming removed 7 bases at V and 2 bases at J, with 15 bases between. CDR1 is SGHNT and CDR2 is YENEEA in the germline V gene. The CDR3: CASTQARGPYEQYF. CDR3 bases: TGTGCCAGCACCCAGGCTAGAGGGCCCTACGAGCAGTACTTC.

The rearrangement joins TRBV9 to TRBJ2-7; D remains unclear. In germline, CDR1 is SGDLS, CDR2 YYNGEE. The germline V and J ends were trimmed by 3 bases and 0 bases, with 10 bases remaining between them. CDR3 length: 14 residues. CDR3: CASSGPPSSYEQYF. The CDR3 DNA sequence: TGTGCCAGCAGCGGCCCCCCCTCCTCCTACGAGCAGTACTTC.

This clonotype was counted ten times or more. The rearrangement joins TRBV13 to TRBJ1-1; TRBD1 matches 7 bases. Germline V gene data show CDR1 as PRHDT and CDR2 as FYEKMQ (reference sequence). The trim removed 6 bases at V and 8 bases at J, leaving 9 bases unmatched. The CDR3 covers 13 residues. CDR3 sequence: CASSAGGVGEAFF. The CDR3, as DNA: TGTGCCAGCAGTGCAGGGGGTGTTGGGGAAGCTTTCTTT.

This clonotype occurred a few times. With a much larger clone just one base away, this may be a read error. V gene TRBV2 combines with J gene TRBJ1-1; D is perhaps TRBD1 (5 bases). CDR3 length equals 15 residues. Germline CDR1 reads SNHLY; CDR2 reads FYNNEI. CDR3: CGSSRGRTESTEAFF. CDR3 bases: TGTGGCAGCTCAAGGGGCAGAACGGAGAGCACTGAAGCTTTCTTT.

This clonotype occurred many times. The chain carries TRBV12-3 or TRBV12-4 and TRBJ2-7; tentative D call: TRBD1 (5 bases). The CDR3 loop spans 11 amino acids. The V end was cut by 1 base, the J end by 8 bases, with 6 bases between. This chain's CDR3 is CASSLGGQQYF. The CDR3 coding sequence is TGTGCCAGCAGTTTAGGGGGCCAGCAGTACTTC.

About this clonotype itself: This likely stems from a read error, as it lies one base from a far larger clone. V usage is TRBV27 and J usage is TRBJ2-1; 13 nucleotides match TRBD2. The CDR3 length is 14 residues. From germline, CDR1 is MNHEY and CDR2 SMNVEV (reference sequence). With 6 bases clipped from V and 13 bases from J, the junction kept 9 bases outside the gene matches. The CDR3 spells CASSGLAGAETQFF. DNA for the CDR3: TGTGCCAGCAGCGGACTAGCGGGAGCGGAGACCCAGTTCTTC.

This clonotype was seen ten or more times. This chain uses TRBV29-1 with TRBJ2-1, with TRBD1 matching over 8 bases. Germline V gives CDR1 SQVTM, CDR2 ANQGSEA. This CDR3 spans 12 amino acids. V trimming: 7 bases; J trimming: 7 bases; junction bases outside the gene matches: 6. The CDR3 is CSGTQGANEQFF. The CDR3 bases are TGCAGCGGCACGCAGGGGGCGAATGAGCAGTTCTTC.

This clonotype was recorded many times. The chain carries TRBV11-2 and TRBJ2-3; the D gene is possibly TRBD2 (6 bases). Trimming cost V 2 bases and J 1 base, with 13 bases left between them. Germline CDR1 and CDR2: SGHAT and FQNNGV. The CDR3 totals 16 residues. CDR3 loop: CASSLRAGRRTDTQYF. The CDR3 DNA reads as TGTGCCAGCAGCTTAAGAGCAGGGAGGCGCACAGATACGCAGTATTTT.

This clonotype has at least ten counts. The rearrangement joins TRBV12-3 or TRBV12-4 to TRBJ2-1; perhaps TRBD2 as D (6 bases). This CDR3 has 15 residues. V shed 3 bases and J shed 8 bases, with 17 bases lying between them. CDR3 sequence reads: CASSFLGRDRDEQFF. The CDR3 nucleotides read TGTGCCAGCAGTTTCCTCGGGCGGGATAGGGATGAGCAGTTCTTC.

This clonotype has a handful of counts. This chain connects TRBV6-2 or TRBV6-3 to TRBJ2-6, with 10 bases fitting TRBD1. Trimming removed 3 bases from V and 0 bases from J; junction bases left unmatched: 5. The CDR3 is made up of 18 amino acids. Germline CDR1 and CDR2: MNHEY and SVGEGT. The chain's CDR3 is CASSYRDRGYSGANVLTF. The DNA of the CDR3 is TGTGCCAGCAGTTATAGGGACAGGGGTTACTCTGGGGCCAACGTCCTGACTTTC.

Many counts were recorded for this clonotype. The chain is built from TRBV28 and TRBJ2-2; possibly TRBD1 or TRBD2 for D (5 bases each). The ends were cut back, 3 bases at V and 3 bases at J, with 11 bases in the middle. Germline-derived CDR1 and CDR2 are MDHEN and SYDVKM. This CDR3 contains 15 residues. The CDR3: CASSFWGFDTGELFF. The CDR3, as DNA: TGTGCCAGCAGTTTTTGGGGGTTCGACACCGGGGAGCTGTTTTTT.

This clonotype was counted many times. The rearrangement uses TRBV12-3 or TRBV12-4 and TRBJ2-2; 13 bases fit TRBD2. The CDR3 is 15 amino acids. V gave up 6 bases and J gave up 5 bases; unmatched junction bases: 3. The CDR3 sequence is CASRRLAGGTGELFF. CDR3 sequence (DNA): TGTGCCAGCAGACGACTAGCGGGAGGAACCGGGGAGCTGTTTTTT.

The sample holds a few counts of this clonotype. V usage is TRBV18 and J usage is TRBJ2-5; D is ambiguous. The CDR3 sequence is 13 residues long. CDR1 KGHSH and CDR2 LQKENI come from the germline V gene. The V end lost 0 bases, the J end lost 3 bases, and 5 bases lay between the germline ends. The CDR3 here is CASSPPTEETQYF. Written as DNA, the CDR3 is TGTGCCAGCTCACCACCGACGGAAGAGACCCAGTACTTC.

This chain connects TRBV29-1 to TRBJ1-4; 9 positions agree with TRBD1. V lost 1 base, J lost 4 bases, and 1 base stayed unmatched. The CDR3 has 14 amino acids. The germline CDR1 and CDR2 sequences are SQVTM and ANQGSEA. The CDR3 loop is CSVEGTGDNEKLFF. The DNA of the CDR3 is TGCAGCGTTGAAGGGACAGGGGATAATGAAAAACTGTTTTTT.

This clonotype appeared a few times. This chain links TRBV7-9 with TRBJ1-3, with D uncertain. The CDR3 extends over 16 amino acids. Trimming took off 1 base at V and 2 bases at J, with 12 bases between the two ends. Germline CDR1 and CDR2: SEHNR and FQNEAQ (reference sequence). CDR3 protein: CASSLGPTEAGNTIYF. The CDR3 region has the DNA TGTGCCAGCAGCTTAGGACCCACTGAGGCTGGAAACACCATATATTTT. The variable domain in full, completed from reference TRBV7-9 and TRBJ1-3, reads DTGVSQNPRHKITKRGQNVTFRCDPISEHNRLYWYRQTLGQGPEFLTYFQNEAQLEKSRLLSDRFSAERPKGSFSTLEIQRTEQGDSAMYLCASSLGPTEAGNTIYFGEGSWLTVV.

This clonotype was seen repeatedly, ten times or more. This chain uses TRBV20-1 with TRBJ2-7; TRBD1 matches 11 bases. V lost 4 bases, J lost 7 bases, and 9 bases stayed unmatched. CDR3 length: 14 amino acids. Germline values: CDR1 DFQATT, CDR2 SNEGSKA (reference sequence). CDR3 DNA: TGCAGTGCTAACCCGGGACAGGGGGTGAGGGAGCAGTACTTC. It translates to CSANPGQGVREQYF.

This clonotype was found a few times. A much larger clone is a single base away; this may be a read error. As DNA, the CDR3 is TGTGCCAGCATCCAAGACGGGGGGCTGCTCGGGGAGACCCAGTACTTC. This codes for CASIQDGGLLGETQYF. J is TRBJ2-5 and V is TRBV7-9; possible D gene TRBD2, 7 bases. The length of the CDR3 is 16 residues. The germline V gene encodes CDR1 SEHNR and CDR2 FQNEAQ (reference sequence). The V gene lost 7 bases and the J gene lost 5 bases, with 23 bases spanning the gap.

This clonotype was counted ten times or more. The chain couples TRBV5-1 to TRBJ1-1, with 8 bases identical to TRBD1. CDR1 and CDR2 (germline): SGHRS, YFSETQ. The CDR3 has 15 residues. V shed 2 bases and J 3 bases; nucleotides not matched to a gene: 6. This CDR3 reads CASSFQGARDTEAFF. The CDR3 nucleotides read TGCGCCAGCAGCTTTCAGGGGGCGAGGGACACTGAAGCTTTCTTT.

This clonotype was seen repeatedly, ten times or more. This chain links TRBV12-3 or TRBV12-4 with TRBJ1-3; no clear D. Trimming took off 7 bases at V and 3 bases at J, with 13 bases between the two ends. The CDR3 runs to 14 residues. Here the CDR3 DNA reads TGTGCCAGCACCCCAGCCGGGTTTGGAAACACCATATATTTT. Its protein is CASTPAGFGNTIYF.

This clonotype was recorded many times. CDR3 region: CASSAGATDTQYF. In DNA form, the CDR3 reads TGTGCCAGCTCAGCGGGAGCCACAGATACGCAGTATTTT. The rearrangement joins TRBV18 to TRBJ2-3, with TRBD2 matching 7 bases. The CDR3 runs 13 residues. The V gene end was trimmed by 5 bases and the J gene end by 2 bases; junction bases not matched to a gene: 1. CDR1 and CDR2 (germline): KGHSH, LQKENI. The full variable domain, in which reference TRBV18 and TRBJ2-3 provide the parts outside the CDR3, is NAGVMQNPRHLVRRRGQEARLRCSPMKGHSHVYWYRQLPEEGLKFMVYLQKENIIDESGMPKERFSAEFPKEGPSILRIQQVVRGDSAAYFCASSAGATDTQYFGPGTRLTVL.

This clonotype was seen more than once but under ten times. The CDR3 nucleotides are TGTGCCAGCGGGAGGTACCCCGATTCTAGCACAGATACGCAGTATTTT. Translated, it gives CASGRYPDSSTDTQYF. The chain uses TRBV27 and TRBJ2-3, with D possibly being TRBD2 (6 bases). Trimming shortened V by 8 bases and J by 0 bases, and 18 bases separated the two germline ends. Germline V CDR1 and CDR2: MNHEY, SMNVEV (reference sequence). This CDR3 spans 16 amino acids.

This clonotype was seen only once. The chain employs TRBV30 and TRBJ2-5; no firm D call. V gave up 0 bases and J gave up 5 bases, with 4 bases separating them. The CDR3 is made up of 11 amino acids. CDR1 and CDR2 from the germline V gene are GTSNPN and SVGIG (reference sequence). The CDR3 coding sequence is TGTGCCTGGAGTGTAACGGAGACCCAGTACTTC. It is translated as CAWSVTETQYF.

The chain has TRBV6-5 and TRBJ2-3; 13 positions agree with TRBD2. This CDR3 is 19 amino acids long. The ends lost 0 bases at V and 3 bases at J; junction bases unmatched: 9. Germline CDR1 MNHEY, CDR2 SVGAGI. The CDR3, as DNA: TGTGCCAGCAGTTACTCCCCAGGACTAGCGGGAGTGACAACAGATACGCAGTATTTT. Protein sequence: CASSYSPGLAGVTTDTQYF.